This TCR beta chain stems from a study of OX40 agonist ivuxolimab in advanced cancers. TCRdb's copy holds only in-frame clones and misses some; the assay was immunoSEQ multiplex PCR. The sample holds over 50,000 clones; more than 70% are singletons and the top ten take approximately 0.56%. Turning to this clone: The antigen is not known.

Study findings and constraints: Some nonresponders likewise displayed low normalized T-cell clonal expansion.

This TCR was recovered from an adult with an advanced solid tumor such as melanoma, head and neck, liver or kidney cancer. Source: CD4+ or CD8+ T cells sorted from blood, taken in a trial of the OX40 agonist ivuxolimab.

The CDR3 bases are TGTGCCATCAGTGCGGTGGGAGGGCCCTACGAGCAGTACTTC. Translated: CAISAVGGPYEQYF. This sequence joins TRBV10-3 and TRBJ2-7, with TRBD2 matching 7 bases. V lost 4 bases, J lost 2 bases, and 5 bases stayed unmatched. The CDR3 length is 14 residues. Germline loops: CDR1 ENHRY, CDR2 SYGVKD.